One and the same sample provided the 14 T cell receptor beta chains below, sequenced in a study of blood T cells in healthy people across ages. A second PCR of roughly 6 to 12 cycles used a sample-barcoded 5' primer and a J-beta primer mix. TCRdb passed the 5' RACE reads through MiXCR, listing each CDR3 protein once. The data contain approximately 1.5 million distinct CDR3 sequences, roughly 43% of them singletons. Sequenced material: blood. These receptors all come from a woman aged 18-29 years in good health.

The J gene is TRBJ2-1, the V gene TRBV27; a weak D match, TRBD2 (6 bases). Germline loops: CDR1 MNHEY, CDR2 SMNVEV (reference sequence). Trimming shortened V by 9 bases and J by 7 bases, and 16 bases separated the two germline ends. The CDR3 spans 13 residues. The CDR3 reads CASERVLGNEQFF. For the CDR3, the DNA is TGTGCCAGTGAGCGGGTCCTTGGAAATGAGCAGTTCTTC.

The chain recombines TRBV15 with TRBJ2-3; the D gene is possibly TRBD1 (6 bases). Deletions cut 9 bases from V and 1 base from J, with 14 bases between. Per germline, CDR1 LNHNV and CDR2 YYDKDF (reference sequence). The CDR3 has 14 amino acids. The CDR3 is CATLMQGRTDTQYF. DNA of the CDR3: TGTGCCACTTTGATGCAGGGGCGCACAGATACGCAGTATTTT.

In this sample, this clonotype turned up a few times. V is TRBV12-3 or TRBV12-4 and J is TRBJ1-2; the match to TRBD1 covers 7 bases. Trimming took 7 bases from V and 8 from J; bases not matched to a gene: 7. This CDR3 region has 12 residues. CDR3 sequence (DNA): TGTGCCAGCAAAGGGGGCGCAGGCGGCTACACCTTC. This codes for CASKGGAGGYTF.

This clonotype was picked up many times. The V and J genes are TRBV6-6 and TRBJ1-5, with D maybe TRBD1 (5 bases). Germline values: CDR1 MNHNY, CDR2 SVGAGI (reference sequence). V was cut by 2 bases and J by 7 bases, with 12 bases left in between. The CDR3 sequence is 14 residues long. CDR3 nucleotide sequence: TGTGCCAGCAGTTACGGGTGGGGGGAACAGCCCCAGCATTTT. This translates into CASSYGWGEQPQHF.

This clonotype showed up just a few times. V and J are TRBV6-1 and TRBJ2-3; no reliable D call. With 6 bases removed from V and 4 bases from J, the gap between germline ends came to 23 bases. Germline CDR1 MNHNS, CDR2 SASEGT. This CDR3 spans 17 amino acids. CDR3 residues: CASSSPPGTKGADTQYF. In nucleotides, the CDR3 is TGTGCCAGCAGCAGCCCCCCAGGAACCAAGGGCGCAGATACGCAGTATTTT.

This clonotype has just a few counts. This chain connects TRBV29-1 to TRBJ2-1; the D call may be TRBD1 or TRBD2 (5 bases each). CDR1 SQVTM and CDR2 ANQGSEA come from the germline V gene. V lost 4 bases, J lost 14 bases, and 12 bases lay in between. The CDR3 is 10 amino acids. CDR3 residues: CSVVGQGEFF. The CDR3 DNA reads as TGCAGCGTTGTAGGGCAGGGAGAGTTCTTC.

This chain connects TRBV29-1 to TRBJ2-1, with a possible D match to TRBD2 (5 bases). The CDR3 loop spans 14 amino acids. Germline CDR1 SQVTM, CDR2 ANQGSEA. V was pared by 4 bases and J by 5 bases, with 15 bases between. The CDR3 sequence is CSVVRHRGHNEQFF. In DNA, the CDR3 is TGCAGCGTTGTAAGACATAGAGGGCACAATGAGCAGTTCTTC.

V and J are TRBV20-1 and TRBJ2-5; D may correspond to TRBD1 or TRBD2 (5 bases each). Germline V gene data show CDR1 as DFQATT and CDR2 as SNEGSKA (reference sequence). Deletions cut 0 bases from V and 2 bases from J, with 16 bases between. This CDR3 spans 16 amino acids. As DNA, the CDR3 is TGCAGTGCTAGAGAGCCGGGACGGATGACACAAGAGACCCAGTACTTC. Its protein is CSAREPGRMTQETQYF.

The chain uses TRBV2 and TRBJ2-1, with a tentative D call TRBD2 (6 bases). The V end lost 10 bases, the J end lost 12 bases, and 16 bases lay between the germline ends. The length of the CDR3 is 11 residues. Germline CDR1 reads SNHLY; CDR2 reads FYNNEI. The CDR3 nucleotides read TGTGCCAATCTACTAGCCGCACGGCAGTTCTTC. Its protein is CANLLAARQFF.

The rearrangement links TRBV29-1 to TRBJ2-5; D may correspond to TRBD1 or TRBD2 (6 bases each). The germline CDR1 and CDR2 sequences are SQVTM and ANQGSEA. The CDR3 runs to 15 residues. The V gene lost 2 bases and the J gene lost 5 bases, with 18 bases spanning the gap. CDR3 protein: CSVEHRVGGGETQYF. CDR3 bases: TGCAGCGTTGAACACAGGGTTGGTGGGGGGGAGACCCAGTACTTC.

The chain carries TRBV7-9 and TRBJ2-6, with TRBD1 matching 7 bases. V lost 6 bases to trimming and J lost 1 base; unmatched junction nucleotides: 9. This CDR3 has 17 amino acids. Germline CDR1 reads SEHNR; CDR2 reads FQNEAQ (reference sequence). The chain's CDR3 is CASRLSTGRSGANVLTF. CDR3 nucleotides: TGTGCCAGCAGACTCTCGACAGGGCGATCTGGGGCCAACGTCCTGACTTTC.

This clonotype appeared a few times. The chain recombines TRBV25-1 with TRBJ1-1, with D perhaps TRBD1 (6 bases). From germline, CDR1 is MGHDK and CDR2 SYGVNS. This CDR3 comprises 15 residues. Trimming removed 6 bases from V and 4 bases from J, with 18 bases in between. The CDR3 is CASRRGGTLGTEAFF. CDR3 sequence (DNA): TGTGCCAGCAGACGAGGGGGTACTTTGGGCACTGAAGCTTTCTTT.

CDR3: CASSPQGADTDTQYF. Here the CDR3 DNA reads TGTGCCAGCTCACCTCAGGGGGCGGACACAGATACGCAGTATTTT. The V call is TRBV18, the J call TRBJ2-3; 8 nucleotides align to TRBD1. The germline gives CDR1 KGHSH, CDR2 LQKENI. The CDR3 totals 15 residues. The ends lost 3 bases at V and 2 bases at J; junction bases unmatched: 4.

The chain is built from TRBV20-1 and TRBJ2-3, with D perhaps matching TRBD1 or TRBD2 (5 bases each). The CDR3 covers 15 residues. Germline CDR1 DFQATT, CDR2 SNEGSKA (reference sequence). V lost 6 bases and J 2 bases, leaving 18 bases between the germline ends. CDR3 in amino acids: CSADSGTEITDTQYF. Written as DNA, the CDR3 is TGCAGTGCAGATTCCGGGACGGAGATCACAGATACGCAGTATTTT.